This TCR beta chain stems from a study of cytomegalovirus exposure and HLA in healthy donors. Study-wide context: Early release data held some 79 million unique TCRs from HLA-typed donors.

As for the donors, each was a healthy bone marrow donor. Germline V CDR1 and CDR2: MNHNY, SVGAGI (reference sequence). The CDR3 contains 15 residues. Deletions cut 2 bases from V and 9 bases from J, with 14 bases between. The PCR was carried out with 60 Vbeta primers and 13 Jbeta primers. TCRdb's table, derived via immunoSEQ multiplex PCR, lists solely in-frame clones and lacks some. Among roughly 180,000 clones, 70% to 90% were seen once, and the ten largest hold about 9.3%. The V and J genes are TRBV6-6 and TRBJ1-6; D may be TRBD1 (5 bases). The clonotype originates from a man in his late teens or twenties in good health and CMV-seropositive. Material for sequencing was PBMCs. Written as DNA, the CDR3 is TGTGCCAGCAGTTACGACAGTGAAATAGTTTCACCCCTCCACTTT. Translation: CASSYDSEIVSPLHF.